This T cell receptor beta chain was obtained from a study of CD8 T cells in Susac syndrome. Study overall: Patients with Susac syndrome were therapy-naive, taking corticosteroids, with some also receiving intravenous immunoglobulin, or taking intravenous immunoglobulin alone at the time their blood was drawn. Whole-study results and caveats: Clonal expansion was not seen in any Susac syndrome CD4+ T cell repertoire.

TEMRA cells were FACS-enriched, unlike CD8+ and CD4+ T cells, which were negatively isolated. The RNA, 0.5 to 1 ug, was put through reverse transcription using random hexamers. TCRdb passed the immunoSEQ multiplex PCR reads through MiXCR, listing each CDR3 protein once. Among 85,000 to 95,000 distinct CDR3 sequences listed, around 94% were seen once. This clonotype was observed once. Its antigen remains unidentified. The CDR3 sequence is 14 residues long. V dropped 3 bases and J dropped 7; count of bases not matched to a gene: 4. Per the germline V gene, CDR1 is SNHLY and CDR2 is FYNNEI. The sequencing input was CD4+ T cells from PBMCs. The chain combines TRBV2 with TRBJ2-1; 9 nucleotides agree with TRBD1. The sequence was collected from a human donor with Susac syndrome. CDR3 nucleotide sequence: TGTGCCAGCAGTGACGGGGGACAGGGTAATGAGCAGTTCTTC. This sequence encodes CASSDGGQGNEQFF. The full variable domain, in which reference TRBV2 and TRBJ2-1 provide the parts outside the CDR3, is EPEVTQTPSHQVTQMGQEVILRCVPISNHLYFYWYRQILGQKVEFLVSFYNNEISEKSEIFDDQFSVERPDGSNFTLKIRSTKLEDSAMYFCASSDGGQGNEQFFGPGTRLTVL.